This T cell receptor beta chain was sequenced in a study of monozygotic twins with cystic fibrosis (dated by TCRdb to the early 2020s). Looking at the study overall: Barcoded libraries were made from 2.5 to 3 micrograms of fragmented DNA using approximately 14 PCR cycles. To gauge how much genetics shapes V and J gene usage, the researchers compared TCR beta repertoires both within and across 16 monozygotic twin pairs who have cystic fibrosis. Made up mostly of children and adolescents, the cohort included ten female and six male twin pairs ranging in age from about 2.0 to 40 years, with a median of roughly 9 years. On the day of blood sampling, twins were ranked among 1,100 or so cohort participants for weight-for-height and for FEVPerc (FEV1 disease centile). Data for three of the twin pairs had been reported earlier in a different context. What the authors observed across the whole study: V gene usage was most similar to the co-twin in 13 of 16 pairs, and J usage was most similar to the co-twin in 8 of 16 pairs, which suggests genetic constraints. The cohort was small, and the number of shared CDR3s showed no association with age, concordance or disease severity. Simpson clonality was generally low (median about 0.01), which suggests a naive-dominated repertoire, and clonality was higher in the most severely affected patients. Nucleotide-identical clonotype sharing was significantly higher within monozygotic CF twin pairs than between unrelated CF individuals (P = 0.000026, Mann-Whitney).

TCR beta CDR3 regions were amplified by multiplex PCR using the immunoSEQ immune profiling system, following the manufacturer's instructions. Sequencing was performed on an Illumina NextSeq system. As for the authors' bioinformatics: The immunoSEQ Analyzer platform handled processing of the sequence data, and clonality was calculated by taking the square root of Simpson's index of productive rearrangements. Similarity in V and J usage was measured by Jensen-Shannon distance, and OLGA was used to compute CDR3 generation probabilities. The researchers looked up shared CDR3 sequences in the immuneACCESS database (August 2020) and in VDJdb (December 2020). TCRdb took over this immuneACCESS table, retaining in-frame rearrangements with V and J assigned. Such tables are incomplete; in checked studies, under half of the missing clones stem from an unresolved V gene, and the remainder is unexplained. V, J and clone size are taken as reported in that table, and D and trimming were inferred from the DNA itself. The sample contains about 14,000 clones, roughly 93% of them found a single time. Of the sample, less than 9.5% is held by the ten largest clones.

To note about this clone: What this receptor recognizes is not known. Per-nucleotide qualities are absent, and no much larger clonotype sits a single base away.

Deletion took 2 bases off V and 3 bases off J, with a span of 19 bases between the germline ends. Looking up the germline V gene yields CDR1 SGHDN and CDR2 FVKESK. The CDR3 measures 18 amino acids from cysteine to phenylalanine. Left in the record is the CDR3 DNA by itself, 54 bases read in frame from the first base. The twin pairs came from the European Cystic Fibrosis Twin and Sibling Study Cohort, which recruited patients from over 150 CF clinics across 14 European countries. Zygosity and CFTR genotype were confirmed in-house, and zygosity was tested by multiplex PCR of nine short tandem repeat loci. Peripheral blood was sampled from each twin, and clinical parameters were recorded on the day of blood sampling. Genomic DNA was isolated from peripheral blood cells with phenol/chloroform and kept in TE buffer at 4 degrees C.

Sequencing input: blood. The chain was built from TRBV14 and TRBJ1-4; the D gene is perhaps TRBD1, from 5 matching bases. The source is a girl aged 2 to 10 with cystic fibrosis. The sequenced DNA is TGTGCCAGCAGCCAATGTCGGGGGGACCCCAGGGCTAATGAAAAACTGTTTTTT. Translated, it reads CASSQCRGDPRANEKLFF.